A selection of T cell receptor beta chains follows, all from one sample in a study of identifying expanded T cells in peripheral blood. TCRdb's copy holds only in-frame clones and misses some; the assay was immunoSEQ multiplex PCR. The sample includes 90,000 or so clones, around 89% seen only once; the top ten take around 17%. Sequenced sample: blood. These receptors originate from a person aged 18 to 75 in good health. CDR3s include the opening cysteine and the closing phenylalanine or tryptophan. D genes are given only for firm matches. Size is stated for part of the rows, as once, few or many counts, or as a class when the clone is expanded.

V	size	D	J	DNA	CDR3
TRBV6-6	-	-	TRBJ1-2	TGTGCCAGCAGAGGGGCCTTAGCTAACTATGGCTACACCTTC	CASRGALANYGYTF
TRBV5-1	few	-	TRBJ1-5	TGCGCCAGCAGCTTGGACAGGTTTGATCAGCCCCAGCATTTT	CASSLDRFDQPQHF
TRBV19	-	-	TRBJ1-1	TGTGCCAGTAGTCGACAAGCCGGGTTGGGCACTGAAGCTTTCTTT	CASSRQAGLGTEAFF
TRBV2	-	-	TRBJ1-6	TGTGCCAGCAGTCTACAGGGAAATAATTCACCCCTCCACTTT	CASSLQGNNSPLHF
TRBV2	-	TRBD1	TRBJ2-5	TGTGCCAGCAGCCGAGGGACAGGGGGTAAAGAGACCCAGTACTTC	CASSRGTGGKETQYF
TRBV5-6	-	-	TRBJ2-5	TGTGCCAGCAGCGGGCCGGGACCGAGCCAAGAGACCCAGTACTTC	CASSGPGPSQETQYF
TRBV5-4	-	-	TRBJ2-1	TGTGCCACCTCCGAGGCGGGGAATGAGCAGTTCTTC	CATSEAGNEQFF
TRBV6-6	-	-	TRBJ1-6	TGTGCCAGCAGTTACTCTAGGGGGACTAATTCACCCCTCCACTTT	CASSYSRGTNSPLHF
TRBV7-6	-	-	TRBJ2-2	TGTGCCAGCAGCTTAGGGGGGGCTAACACCGGGGAGCTGTTTTTT	CASSLGGANTGELFF
TRBV4-2	few	TRBD1	TRBJ2-5	TGTGCCAGCAGCCAGAACCCGGACAGGGCCACAGAGACCCAGTACTTC	CASSQNPDRATETQYF
TRBV4-1	-	TRBD1	TRBJ1-5	TGCGCCAGCAGCCAAAAACTAGGGACAGCTTATAATCAGCCCCAGCATTTT	CASSQKLGTAYNQPQHF
TRBV5-8	-	-	TRBJ1-4	TGTGCCAGCAGCTTGGGACAGACAGCTAATGAAAAACTGTTTTTT	CASSLGQTANEKLFF
TRBV2	-	-	TRBJ2-2	TGTGCCAGCTCGACTATCGGCCGCGGGGAGCTGTTTTTT	CASSTIGRGELFF
TRBV4-2	-	-	TRBJ2-1	TGTGCCAGCAGCCAAGCCGCTAGCCGAGGGTCCAATGAGCAGTTCTTC	CASSQAASRGSNEQFF
TRBV18	-	-	TRBJ2-5	TGTGCCAGCTCACCACTGGACAGACAAGAGACCCAGTACTTC	CASSPLDRQETQYF
TRBV19	-	-	TRBJ1-2	TGTGCCAGTACCATGGGGGATGGCTACACCTTC	CASTMGDGYTF
TRBV28	-	-	TRBJ2-7	TGTGCCAGCACTGCCCTGCCCGGGAACGAGCAGTACTTC	CASTALPGNEQYF
TRBV25-1	-	-	TRBJ1-5	TGTGCCAGCAGGGGACGGGGGGCATTTCAGCCCCAGCATTTT	CASRGRGAFQPQHF
TRBV5-6	few	-	TRBJ1-2	TGTGCCAGCAGCCCCCCGGGGGCGGGAGGCTACACCTTC	CASSPPGAGGYTF
TRBV7-2	-	TRBD2	TRBJ2-1	TGTGCCAGCAGCCCCGTTGGGACTAGCGGCTACAATGAGCAGTTCTTC	CASSPVGTSGYNEQFF
TRBV7-2	-	-	TRBJ2-5	TGTGCCAGCAGCTTAGTTCCACGGGGCCACCGCTCAGGGGAGACCCAGTACTTC	CASSLVPRGHRSGETQYF
TRBV18	-	-	TRBJ1-3	TGTGCCAGCTCACCGGGGACGCCCGACTCTGGAAACACCATATATTTT	CASSPGTPDSGNTIYF
TRBV19	-	-	TRBJ1-1	TGTGCCAGTAGTATTTACCCAGGCTCGAACACTGAAGCTTTCTTT	CASSIYPGSNTEAFF
TRBV7-8	-	-	TRBJ2-2	TGTGCCAGCAGCCTAGAGATGTTGAACACCGGGGAGCTGTTTTTT	CASSLEMLNTGELFF
TRBV7-9	-	-	TRBJ2-7	TGTGCCAGCAGCATAACGGGGTCCTCCTACGAGCAGTACTTC	CASSITGSSYEQYF
TRBV5-1	once	TRBD1	TRBJ1-5	TGCGCCAGCAGCTTGACAGGGGAGAGCAATCAGCCCCAGCATTTT	CASSLTGESNQPQHF
TRBV11-2	-	-	TRBJ1-2	TGTGCCAGCAGCTTCACAGGGACCTATGGCTACACCTTC	CASSFTGTYGYTF
TRBV19	-	-	TRBJ1-2	TGTGCCAGTAGTTCATGGGCATTCGAGGGTGGCTACACCTTC	CASSSWAFEGGYTF
TRBV7-8	-	-	TRBJ2-7	TGTGCCAGCATAGGCGGTACGACCTACGAGCAGTACTTC	CASIGGTTYEQYF
TRBV7-9	-	-	TRBJ2-7	TGTGCCAGCAGCTTCAATTACGAGCAGTACTTC	CASSFNYEQYF
TRBV2	-	-	TRBJ2-7	TGTGCCAGCAGCCTTACAGTCCCCTACGAGCAGTACTTC	CASSLTVPYEQYF
TRBV19	once	-	TRBJ2-7	TGTGCCAGTAGTATAGGGACACAGTCAGAGCAGTACTTC	CASSIGTQSEQYF
TRBV5-4	-	-	TRBJ2-5	TGTGCCAGCAGCTTTGTCAGAGAGACCCAGTACTTC	CASSFVRETQYF
TRBV27	once	TRBD1	TRBJ1-2	TGTGCCAGCAGTGCCCGCGGGACAGGGGCCTATGGCTACACCTTC	CASSARGTGAYGYTF
TRBV11-2	-	-	TRBJ2-7	TGTGCCAGCAGCACCCGAGCTCCGGGCACCCTACGGGACGAGCAGTACTTC	CASSTRAPGTLRDEQYF
TRBV4-3	-	TRBD1	TRBJ1-2	TGCGCCAGCAGCCAAGAAGGGTCACAACAGGGGGCGGATGGCTACACCTTC	CASSQEGSQQGADGYTF
TRBV9	-	-	TRBJ2-1	TGTGCCAGCAGCGTAGCGGATTCCTACAATGAGCAGTTCTTC	CASSVADSYNEQFF
TRBV4-3	once	-	TRBJ1-2	TGCGCCAGCAGCCAAGAGGGTGGGGCCTATGGCTACACCTTC	CASSQEGGAYGYTF
TRBV4-2	-	-	TRBJ2-7	TGTGCCAGCAGCCAATCTACGACAGGTCCCTCCTACGAGCAGTACTTC	CASSQSTTGPSYEQYF
TRBV4-3	-	-	TRBJ1-1	TGCGCCAGCAGCCCCCGGGCTCGGGGGCCCCTTGAAGCTTTCTTT	CASSPRARGPLEAFF
TRBV7-2	-	-	TRBJ2-5	TGTGCCAGCAGCCCGATGAGGGGAGAGACCCAGTACTTC	CASSPMRGETQYF
TRBV18	-	TRBD2	TRBJ2-7	TGTGCCAGCTCACCAGGGACGGGAGGCGACGAGCAGTACTTC	CASSPGTGGDEQYF
TRBV7-9	-	-	TRBJ2-5	TGTGCCAGCAGCTCTCAGGAAGAGACCCAGTACTTC	CASSSQEETQYF
TRBV10-3	-	-	TRBJ2-5	TGTGCCATCAGTGAGTATGGAGAGGAGACCCAGTACTTC	CAISEYGEETQYF
TRBV4-1	-	TRBD1	TRBJ2-2	TGCGCCAGCAGCGAGTCCGGGACAGGGTACACCGGGGAGCTGTTTTTT	CASSESGTGYTGELFF
TRBV5-4	-	-	TRBJ2-2	TGTGCCAGCAGCCTGGACTGGCTAGCGAACACCGGGGAGCTGTTTTTT	CASSLDWLANTGELFF
TRBV19	-	-	TRBJ2-2	TGTGCCAGTAGTACTACTTTGGGCTTTGGGACCGGGGAGCTGTTTTTT	CASSTTLGFGTGELFF
TRBV6-6	-	-	TRBJ2-1	TGTGCCAGCAGTTACGGGATAACAGGGTATGAGCAGTTCTTC	CASSYGITGYEQFF
TRBV6-5	-	TRBD2	TRBJ2-7	TGTGCCAGCACCCTCGAAGGGACTAGCGGCTACGAGCAGTACTTC	CASTLEGTSGYEQYF
TRBV18	-	-	TRBJ1-1	TGTGCCAGCTCACGGGCAGTCATTAGCACTGAAGCTTTCTTT	CASSRAVISTEAFF
TRBV6-5	few	TRBD1	TRBJ1-6	TGTGCCAGCAGTTACCGGGGGACAGGATTGAATTCACCCCTCCACTTT	CASSYRGTGLNSPLHF
TRBV11-2	-	-	TRBJ2-1	TGTGCCAGCAGCTTTCAGGGGACCGAGCAGTTCTTC	CASSFQGTEQFF
TRBV7-2	-	TRBD1	TRBJ2-3	TGTGCCAGCAGCTCGCGGACAGGGGTCTGGGATACGCAGTATTTT	CASSSRTGVWDTQYF
TRBV4-2	-	-	TRBJ2-7	TGTGCCAGCAGCCAACCCGCCCCCCCCTACGAGCAGTACTTC	CASSQPAPPYEQYF
TRBV7-8	-	TRBD1	TRBJ2-5	TGTGCCAGCAGCTTCGACAGGGGACCTAGAGAGACCCAGTACTTC	CASSFDRGPRETQYF
TRBV27	-	-	TRBJ2-3	TGTGCCACCATCCCCTACGTCGGGGGCCTTCCCACAGATACGCAGTATTTT	CATIPYVGGLPTDTQYF
TRBV19	-	TRBD1	TRBJ1-2	TGTGCCAGTAGTATTCGCGGGACAGGGGGCTTTCTGAATGGCTACACCTTC	CASSIRGTGGFLNGYTF
TRBV7-2	-	-	TRBJ1-5	TGTGCCAGCAGTCGGAACAATCAGCCCCAGCATTTT	CASSRNNQPQHF
TRBV18	-	-	TRBJ1-1	TGTGCCAGCTCACCAAGTCTACTAAACACTGAAGCTTTCTTT	CASSPSLLNTEAFF